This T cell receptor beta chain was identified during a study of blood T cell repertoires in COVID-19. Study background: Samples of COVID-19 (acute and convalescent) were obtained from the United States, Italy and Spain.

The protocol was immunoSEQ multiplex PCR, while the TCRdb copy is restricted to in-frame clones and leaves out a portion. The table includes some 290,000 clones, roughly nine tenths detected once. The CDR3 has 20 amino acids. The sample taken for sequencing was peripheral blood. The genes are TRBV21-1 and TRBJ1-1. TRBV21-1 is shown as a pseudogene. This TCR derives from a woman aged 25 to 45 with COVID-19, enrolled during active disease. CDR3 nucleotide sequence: TGTGCCAGCAGCAAAGTCAGGCCCCCGCCCCACGGCGAGGGAGGGACTGAAGCTTTCTTT. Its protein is CASSKVRPPPHGEGGTEAFF.